This is a list of T cell receptor beta chains from one sample in a study of shared clonotypes between healthy human individuals. Assay used: immunoSEQ multiplex PCR; TCRdb lists only in-frame clones, some missing. The top ten hold approximately 1.8% of the sample, which has hundreds of thousands of clones, roughly 70% seen once. The specimen sequenced was memory CD4+ T cells sorted from blood. The receptors were sampled from a woman in her thirties in good health. Each CDR3 is given with its conserved first and last residue. A D gene is named only where the DNA matches it firmly. Expanded clones are given a class, and other clones once, few, many or no size at all.

abundance: .
j_gene: TRBJ1-1
v_gene: TRBV6-6
d_gene: TRBD1
CDR3aa: CASSYSKQGIPEAFF
CDR3nt: TGTGCCAGCAGTTACTCTAAACAGGGGATCCCTGAAGCTTTCTTT

abundance: .
j_gene: TRBJ2-1
v_gene: TRBV11-2
d_gene: .
CDR3aa: CASSLMGNEQFF
CDR3nt: TGTGCCAGCAGCTTAATGGGGAATGAGCAGTTCTTC

abundance: once
j_gene: TRBJ1-1
v_gene: TRBV7-9
d_gene: .
CDR3aa: CASSPTGLGHTEAFF
CDR3nt: TGTGCCAGCAGCCCGACCGGCCTAGGGCACACTGAAGCTTTCTTT

abundance: .
j_gene: TRBJ1-2
v_gene: TRBV28
d_gene: .
CDR3aa: CASSYQGNYGYTF
CDR3nt: TGTGCCAGCAGTTATCAGGGGAACTATGGCTACACCTTC

abundance: .
j_gene: TRBJ2-7
v_gene: TRBV29-1
d_gene: .
CDR3aa: CSVGRLDYEQYF
CDR3nt: TGCAGCGTTGGACGACTGGACTACGAGCAGTACTTC

abundance: .
j_gene: TRBJ1-2
v_gene: TRBV28
d_gene: TRBD1
CDR3aa: CASSPTGGNNYGYTF
CDR3nt: TGTGCCAGCAGTCCGACAGGGGGCAATAACTATGGCTACACCTTC

abundance: many
j_gene: TRBJ1-1
v_gene: TRBV28
d_gene: TRBD1
CDR3aa: CASSSTGDATEAFF
CDR3nt: TGTGCCAGCAGTTCTACAGGGGATGCCACTGAAGCTTTCTTT

abundance: .
j_gene: TRBJ1-3
v_gene: TRBV19
d_gene: .
CDR3aa: CASTEVSGNTIYF
CDR3nt: TGTGCCAGTACGGAGGTGTCTGGAAACACCATATATTTT

abundance: .
j_gene: TRBJ2-7
v_gene: TRBV5-1
d_gene: TRBD1
CDR3aa: CASSPGQVDEQYF
CDR3nt: TGCGCCAGCAGCCCGGGACAGGTCGACGAGCAGTACTTC

abundance: once
j_gene: TRBJ1-5
v_gene: TRBV6-6
d_gene: .
CDR3aa: CASSYYGNQPQHF
CDR3nt: TGTGCCAGCAGTTACTACGGCAATCAGCCCCAGCATTTT

abundance: few
j_gene: TRBJ1-2
v_gene: TRBV7-9
d_gene: .
CDR3aa: CASSWGVDGYTF
CDR3nt: TGTGCCAGCAGCTGGGGGGTCGATGGCTACACCTTC